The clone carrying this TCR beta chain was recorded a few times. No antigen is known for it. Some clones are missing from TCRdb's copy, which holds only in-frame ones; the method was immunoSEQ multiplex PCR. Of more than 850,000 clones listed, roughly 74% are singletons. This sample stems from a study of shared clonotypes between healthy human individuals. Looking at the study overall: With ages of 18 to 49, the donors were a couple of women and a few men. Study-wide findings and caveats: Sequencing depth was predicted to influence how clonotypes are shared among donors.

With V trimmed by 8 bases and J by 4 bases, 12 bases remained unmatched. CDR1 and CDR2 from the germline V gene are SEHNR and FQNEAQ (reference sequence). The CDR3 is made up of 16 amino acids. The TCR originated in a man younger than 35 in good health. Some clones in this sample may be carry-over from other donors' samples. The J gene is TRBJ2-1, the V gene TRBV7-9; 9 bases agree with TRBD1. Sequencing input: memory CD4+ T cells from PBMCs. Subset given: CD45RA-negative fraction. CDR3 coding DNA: TGTGCCAGCCCCGGGGAGGGGACAGGGCAATACAATGAGCAGTTCTTC. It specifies CASPGEGTGQYNEQFF. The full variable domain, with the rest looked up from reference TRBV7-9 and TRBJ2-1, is DTGVSQNPRHKITKRGQNVTFRCDPISEHNRLYWYRQTLGQGPEFLTYFQNEAQLEKSRLLSDRFSAERPKGSFSTLEIQRTEQGDSAMYLCASPGEGTGQYNEQFFGPGTRLTVL.